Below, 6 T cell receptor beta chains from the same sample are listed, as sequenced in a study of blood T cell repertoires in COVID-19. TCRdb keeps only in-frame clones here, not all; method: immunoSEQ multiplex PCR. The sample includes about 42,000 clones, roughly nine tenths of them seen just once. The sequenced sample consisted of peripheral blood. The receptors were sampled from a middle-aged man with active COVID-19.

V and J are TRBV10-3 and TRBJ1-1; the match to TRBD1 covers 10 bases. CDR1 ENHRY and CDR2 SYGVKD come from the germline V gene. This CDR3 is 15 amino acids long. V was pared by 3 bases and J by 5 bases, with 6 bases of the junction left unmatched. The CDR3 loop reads CAISELTGGQTEAFF. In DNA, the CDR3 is TGTGCCATCAGTGAACTGACAGGGGGCCAAACTGAAGCTTTCTTT.

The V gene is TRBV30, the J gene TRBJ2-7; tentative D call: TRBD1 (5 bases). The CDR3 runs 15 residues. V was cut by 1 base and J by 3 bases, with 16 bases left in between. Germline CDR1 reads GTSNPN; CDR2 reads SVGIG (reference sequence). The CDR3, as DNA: TGTGCCTGGAGTGAATTTCAGGGTTTGTACTACGAGCAGTACTTC. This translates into CAWSEFQGLYYEQYF. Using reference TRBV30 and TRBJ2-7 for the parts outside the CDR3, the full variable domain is SQTIHQWPATLVQPVGSPLSLECTVEGTSNPNLYWYRQAAGRGLQLLFYSVGIGQISSEVPQNLSASRPQDRQFILSSKKLLLSDSGFYLCAWSEFQGLYYEQYFGPGTRLTVT.

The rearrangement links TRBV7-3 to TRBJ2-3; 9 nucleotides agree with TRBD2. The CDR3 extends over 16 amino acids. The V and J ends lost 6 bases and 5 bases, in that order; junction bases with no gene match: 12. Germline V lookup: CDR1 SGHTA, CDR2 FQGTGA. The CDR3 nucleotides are TGTGCCAGCAGTTACCGAGCGGGAGGCTCGATAGATACGCAGTATTTT. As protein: CASSYRAGGSIDTQYF.

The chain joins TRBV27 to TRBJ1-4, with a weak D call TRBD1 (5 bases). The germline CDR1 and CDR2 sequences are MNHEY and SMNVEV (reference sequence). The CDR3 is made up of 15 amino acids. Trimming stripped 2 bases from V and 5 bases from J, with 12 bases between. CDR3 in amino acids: CASSLLGGWNEKLFF. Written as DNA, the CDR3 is TGTGCCAGCAGTTTACTCGGGGGGTGGAATGAAAAACTGTTTTTT.

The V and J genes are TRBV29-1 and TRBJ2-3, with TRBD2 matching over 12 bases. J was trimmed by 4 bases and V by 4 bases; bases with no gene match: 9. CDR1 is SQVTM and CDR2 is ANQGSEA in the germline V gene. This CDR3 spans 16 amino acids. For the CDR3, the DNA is TGCAGCGTTGGGACTAGCGGGGATCCGTCGGCAGATACGCAGTATTTT. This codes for CSVGTSGDPSADTQYF.

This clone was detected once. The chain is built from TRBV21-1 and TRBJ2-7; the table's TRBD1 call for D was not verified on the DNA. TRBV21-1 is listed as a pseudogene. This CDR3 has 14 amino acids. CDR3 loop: CASSKSPVGAEQYF. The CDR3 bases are TGTGCCAGCAGCAAAAGCCCAGTGGGGGCCGAGCAGTACTTC.